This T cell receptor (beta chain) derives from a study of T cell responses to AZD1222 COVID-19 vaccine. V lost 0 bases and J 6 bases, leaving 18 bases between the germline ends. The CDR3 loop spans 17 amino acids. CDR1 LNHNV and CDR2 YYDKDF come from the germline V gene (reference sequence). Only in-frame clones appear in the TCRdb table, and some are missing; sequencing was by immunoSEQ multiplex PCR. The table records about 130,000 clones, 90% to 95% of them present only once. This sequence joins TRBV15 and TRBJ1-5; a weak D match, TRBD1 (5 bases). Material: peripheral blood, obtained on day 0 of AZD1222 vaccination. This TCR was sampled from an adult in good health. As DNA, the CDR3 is TGTGCCACCAGCAGAGATCTTGGGGGTTCGTTAAGTCAGCCCCAGCATTTT. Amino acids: CATSRDLGGSLSQPQHF.